The 15 T cell receptor beta chains listed next were all sequenced from one sample in a study. TCRdb independently ran MiXCR on the RT-PCR reads; one entry per CDR3 protein. This sample carries almost 700,000 distinct CDR3 sequences, around 14% of them seen once, and the ten largest clones take roughly 3.9%. Sequences were obtained from memory CD4+ T cells from blood. Receptors were obtained from a female donor in good health, serving as a healthy control.

This clonotype was seen only a few times. The chain is built from TRBV6-5 and TRBJ1-5; 10 nucleotides align to TRBD1. CDR3 length: 18 residues. The V gene end was trimmed by 2 bases and the J gene end by 3 bases; junction bases not matched to a gene: 10. Germline V gives CDR1 MNHEY, CDR2 SVGAGI. CDR3 amino acids: CASSYQTPGTGVNQPQHF. Written as DNA, the CDR3 is TGTGCCAGCAGTTACCAAACCCCCGGGACAGGGGTCAATCAGCCCCAGCATTTT.

The table lists this clonotype with many counts. This chain uses TRBV12-3 or TRBV12-4 with TRBJ2-3; D possibly corresponds to TRBD1 (6 bases). This CDR3 contains 14 residues. Trimming pared 4 bases from V and 0 bases from J, leaving 8 bases between. This CDR3 reads CASSWTDSTDTQYF. DNA of the CDR3: TGTGCCAGCAGTTGGACAGATAGCACAGATACGCAGTATTTT.

This clonotype was found a few times. The chain joins TRBV5-1 to TRBJ2-3; tentative D call: TRBD1 (7 bases). The germline V gene encodes CDR1 SGHRS and CDR2 YFSETQ. CDR3 length: 15 residues. The V gene lost 4 bases and the J gene lost 2 bases, with 14 bases spanning the gap. The CDR3: CASSGGTADTDTQYF. Written as DNA, the CDR3 is TGCGCCAGCAGCGGAGGGACAGCCGACACAGATACGCAGTATTTT. The complete variable domain, with remaining parts taken from reference TRBV5-1 and TRBJ2-3, reads KAGVTQTPRYLIKTRGQQVTLSCSPISGHRSVSWYQQTPGQGLQFLFEYFSETQRNKGNFPGRFSGRQFSNSRSEMNVSTLELGDSALYLCASSGGTADTDTQYFGPGTRLTVL.

The sample holds a few counts of this clonotype. The chain uses TRBV30 and TRBJ1-1; D gene ambiguous. Germline values: CDR1 GTSNPN, CDR2 SVGIG (reference sequence). Trimming removed 3 bases at V and 0 bases at J, with 11 bases between. The CDR3 covers 14 residues. CDR3 region: CAWRLRLLNTEAFF. The CDR3 region has the DNA TGTGCCTGGAGACTCAGGCTATTGAACACTGAAGCTTTCTTT.

The V and J genes are TRBV20-1 and TRBJ2-5; TRBD2 matches 10 bases. The length of the CDR3 is 14 residues. Germline V CDR1 and CDR2: DFQATT, SNEGSKA (reference sequence). V lost 6 bases, J lost 6 bases, and 10 bases stayed unmatched. CDR3: CSAVPAGGRKTQYF. CDR3 sequence (DNA): TGCAGTGCCGTCCCAGCGGGGGGGCGTAAGACCCAGTACTTC.

This clonotype was seen more than once but under ten times. The J gene is TRBJ1-5, the V gene TRBV6-2 or TRBV6-3, with TRBD1 identical over 7 bases. The trim removed 8 bases at V and 5 bases at J, leaving 6 bases unmatched. The germline V gene has CDR1 MNHEY and CDR2 SVGEGT. The CDR3 is 13 residues long. CDR3 nucleotide sequence: TGTGCCAGCGATGACAGGGCGGATCAGCCCCAGCATTTT. This translates into CASDDRADQPQHF.

CDR3 in amino acids: CATSDNRRGQDYEQYF. CDR3 nucleotide sequence: TGTGCCACCAGCGACAATCGAAGGGGACAGGACTACGAGCAGTACTTC. The gene calls are TRBV15 and TRBJ2-7; 8 bases are shared with TRBD1. After removal of 5 bases from V and 3 bases from J, the junction contained 12 bases not matched to a gene. Germline lookup yields CDR1 LNHNV and CDR2 YYDKDF (reference sequence). CDR3 length: 16 amino acids.

The chain links TRBV20-1 to TRBJ1-6; TRBD1 matches at 10 bases. CDR3 length: 14 amino acids. Germline lookup yields CDR1 DFQATT and CDR2 SNEGSKA (reference sequence). Germline trimming cut 6 bases from V and 4 bases from J; bases unmatched to any gene: 3. In DNA, the CDR3 is TGCAGTGCCGGGACAGGGGATTATAATTCACCCCTCCACTTT. This codes for CSAGTGDYNSPLHF.

A remark on this clonotype: A read error may account for a junction end that differs from germline. CDR3 bases: TGTGCCAGCAGCTTGGGGGGACTAGAAGGACAGCCGTTGCCCACCTTC. Translated: CASSLGGLEGQPLPTF. V gene TRBV7-9 combines with J gene TRBJ2-1; 8 bases are a match to TRBD2. Germline values: CDR1 SEHNR, CDR2 FQNEAQ (reference sequence). The CDR3 has 16 residues.

This clonotype was picked up many times. The V and J genes are TRBV10-3 and TRBJ2-3; TRBD2 might be the D (7 bases). The CDR3 sequence is 16 residues long. Deletions cut 0 bases from V and 6 bases from J, with 16 bases between. Germline assignment: CDR1 ENHRY and CDR2 SYGVKD. The CDR3 DNA sequence: TGTGCCATCAGTGAGTCGGGGGGGCGCGTTACGGATACGCAGTATTTT. Its protein is CAISESGGRVTDTQYF.

This clonotype was recorded at least ten times. This chain connects TRBV5-1 to TRBJ2-2; 8 nucleotides agree with TRBD1. The CDR3 is 15 residues long. V shed 4 bases and J 3 bases; nucleotides not matched to a gene: 5. Germline V gene data show CDR1 as SGHRS and CDR2 as YFSETQ. CDR3 nucleotide sequence: TGCGCCAGCAGCCGCGGGACAGGCGACACCGGGGAGCTGTTTTTT. Amino acid sequence: CASSRGTGDTGELFF.

This clonotype was counted a few times. The rearrangement links TRBV9 to TRBJ2-5; 7 nucleotides match TRBD2. With V trimmed by 2 bases and J by 2 bases, 6 bases remained unmatched. CDR3 length equals 15 residues. CDR1 and CDR2 (germline): SGDLS, YYNGEE. The CDR3 DNA follows: TGTGCCAGCAGCGTCGGAGCGGGATTACAAGAGACCCAGTACTTC. This encodes CASSVGAGLQETQYF.

This clonotype showed up just a few times. The V and J genes are TRBV6-5 and TRBJ2-1; TRBD2 aligns across 7 bases. Germline CDR1 MNHEY, CDR2 SVGAGI. With 8 bases clipped from V and 0 bases from J, the junction kept 7 bases outside the gene matches. The CDR3 covers 15 residues. CDR3 sequence: CASALAESSYNEQFF. DNA of the CDR3: TGTGCCAGCGCTCTAGCGGAAAGCTCCTACAATGAGCAGTTCTTC.

This clonotype was seen a few times. V is TRBV18 and J is TRBJ2-1; 7 bases match TRBD1. The CDR3 runs to 13 residues. V shed 6 bases and J 6 bases; nucleotides not matched to a gene: 5. CDR1 KGHSH and CDR2 LQKENI come from the germline V gene. The CDR3 coding sequence is TGTGCCAGCTCCCGTGACAGGGTCAATGAGCAGTTCTTC. Amino acid sequence: CASSRDRVNEQFF.

The genes are TRBV28 and TRBJ2-7, with D unclear. V lost 2 bases and J 3 bases, leaving 5 bases between the germline ends. Germline loops: CDR1 MDHEN, CDR2 SYDVKM. This CDR3 region has 12 residues. CDR3 bases: TGTGCCAGCAGTTTAACCAACTACGAGCAGTACTTC. Its protein is CASSLTNYEQYF.